The clone carrying this TCR beta chain was counted only a few times. This sample was taken from a study of blood T cell repertoires in COVID-19. Whole-study context: The analysed material was cDNA or gDNA that came from T cells, B-cell-depleted T cells, or PBMCs.

Germline V gene sequence: CDR1 LGHDT, CDR2 YNNKEL (reference sequence). The length of the CDR3 is 14 residues. The trim removed 6 bases at V and 0 bases at J, leaving 3 bases unmatched. Profiling relied on immunoSEQ multiplex PCR, and the TCRdb table lists in-frame clones only, not all of them. There are fewer than 200,000 clones in the sample; about 88% occur only once, and 20% to 30% lies in the top ten. The chain uses TRBV3-1 (or the pseudogene TRBV3-2) and TRBJ1-1; TRBD1 agrees at 8 bases. Material for sequencing was peripheral blood. The sequence came from a man aged 60 to 75 with acute or convalescent COVID-19. CDR3 loop: CASRGQDLNTEAFF. CDR3 DNA sequence: TGTGCCAGCAGGGGACAGGACCTGAACACTGAAGCTTTCTTT.